This passage covers 21 T cell receptor beta chains from one sample sequenced in a study of T cells in Graves' hyperthyroidism and ophthalmopathy. The TCR beta CDR3 regions underwent amplification using RNA transcripts as the source. Primed by the HTBI set, a first-round RT-PCR was run on the TCR CDR3. A single record per CDR3 protein comes from TCRdb applying MiXCR to the multiplex PCR reads. This sample yields hundreds of thousands of distinct CDR3 sequences, of which about 15% are seen a single time; approximately 32% belongs to the top ten. The sequenced sample consisted of blood. The receptors originated from a woman younger than 45 with Graves' hyperthyroidism.

The sample holds many counts of this clonotype. The V gene is TRBV5-5, the J gene TRBJ1-3, with no clear D. V was clipped by 0 bases and J by 0 bases, with 4 bases between them. CDR1 and CDR2 (germline): SGHKS, YYEKEE (reference sequence). The CDR3 runs to 14 residues. CDR3 in amino acids: CASSLVNSGNTIYF. CDR3 nucleotide sequence: TGTGCCAGCAGCTTGGTCAACTCTGGAAACACCATATATTTT.

This clonotype was seen only a few times. V and J are TRBV27 and TRBJ2-2; D is possibly TRBD1 (5 bases). The CDR3 contains 15 residues. Looked up from germline, CDR1 is MNHEY and CDR2 is SMNVEV (reference sequence). Trimming removed 5 bases from V and 4 bases from J, with 14 bases in between. CDR3 bases: TGTGCCAGCAGTCCTCGACAGAGAGCCACCGGGGAGCTGTTTTTT. This encodes CASSPRQRATGELFF.

The chain couples TRBV20-1 to TRBJ2-3, with D possibly TRBD2 on 5 matching bases. Germline-derived CDR1 and CDR2 are DFQATT and SNEGSKA (reference sequence). This CDR3 region has 15 residues. Trimming removed 5 bases from V and 3 bases from J, with 18 bases in between. The DNA for the CDR3 is TGCAGTGCTCAGTTTGGCGGGTCCGGAACAGATACGCAGTATTTT. This sequence encodes CSAQFGGSGTDTQYF.

This clonotype has at least ten counts. V gene TRBV4-1 combines with J gene TRBJ2-2; TRBD2 agrees at 11 bases. The germline V gene has CDR1 MGHRA and CDR2 YSYEKL. V shed 0 bases and J 5 bases; nucleotides not matched to a gene: 8. This CDR3 is 18 amino acids long. CDR3: CASSQDISLAGGTGELFF. CDR3 sequence (DNA): TGCGCCAGCAGCCAAGATATCTCCCTAGCGGGAGGAACCGGGGAGCTGTTTTTT.

This clonotype was counted a single time. This rearrangement joins TRBV11-3 to TRBJ2-1, with TRBD1 identical over 9 bases. CDR3 size: 15 residues. V dropped 1 base and J dropped 7; count of bases not matched to a gene: 5. The germline gives CDR1 SGHNT, CDR2 YENEEA. CDR3 bases: TGTGCCAGCAGCTTAGCCTCCGGGACAGGGAATGAGCAGTTCTTC. Protein product: CASSLASGTGNEQFF.

This clonotype has at least ten counts. The chain is built from TRBV3-1 and TRBJ2-4; D not resolved. Trimming cost V 2 bases and J 7 bases, with 15 bases left between them. CDR1 is LGHDT, CDR2 YNNKEL, per germline (reference sequence). This CDR3 comprises 15 residues. Here the CDR3 DNA reads TGTGCCAGCAGCCAAATGGGAAATGTTTGGAACATTCAGTACTTC. Translating it yields CASSQMGNVWNIQYF.

This clonotype has only a few counts. The DNA is left out, because the CDR3 cannot be placed on it with certainty; the CDR3 is given as TCRdb lists it. The chain recombines TRBV10-3 with TRBJ2-1; TRBD2 was called by the table and not checked on the DNA. Germline CDR1 is ENHRY and CDR2 is SYGVKD. The CDR3 is made up of 17 amino acids, end residues included. The CDR3 loop is CAISEVGSGSLGVMEFF.

This clonotype was observed at least ten times. The chain uses TRBV6-1 and TRBJ2-1; 12 bases are a match to TRBD2. The CDR3 is 17 residues long. V lost 1 base to trimming and J lost 2 bases; unmatched junction nucleotides: 3. Germline lookup yields CDR1 MNHNS and CDR2 SASEGT. The CDR3 DNA sequence: TGTGCCAGCAGTGAAGGGACTAGCGGGGAGGCCTACAATGAGCAGTTCTTC. Translation: CASSEGTSGEAYNEQFF.

This clonotype occurred many times. This chain joins TRBV13 and TRBJ2-7; tentative D call: TRBD2 (5 bases). The V gene lost 6 bases and the J gene lost 3 bases, with 15 bases spanning the gap. Germline values: CDR1 PRHDT, CDR2 FYEKMQ (reference sequence). This CDR3 region has 14 residues. CDR3 loop: CASRSTSVHYEQYF. For the CDR3, the DNA is TGTGCCAGCAGGTCAACTAGTGTTCACTACGAGCAGTACTTC.

This clonotype was seen repeatedly, ten times or more. The chain links TRBV3-1 to TRBJ2-7; D may be TRBD2 (6 bases). This CDR3 region has 14 residues. Trimming pared 8 bases from V and 6 bases from J, leaving 20 bases between. In germline, CDR1 is LGHDT, CDR2 YNNKEL (reference sequence). In DNA, the CDR3 is TGTGCCAGCGGCGATACGGGACTTATCCCCGAGCAGTACTTC. Translated, it gives CASGDTGLIPEQYF.

Many counts were recorded for this clonotype. This rearrangement joins TRBV27 to TRBJ2-7, with a weak D call TRBD1 (5 bases). Germline V gene data show CDR1 as MNHEY and CDR2 as SMNVEV (reference sequence). Trimming stripped 2 bases from V and 2 bases from J, with 13 bases between. The CDR3 runs 15 residues. The CDR3 here is CASSLRGSWAYEQYF. The CDR3 DNA reads as TGTGCCAGCAGTTTAAGGGGCTCTTGGGCCTACGAGCAGTACTTC.

This clonotype has at least ten counts. The genes are TRBV12-3 or TRBV12-4 and TRBJ2-7; 11 nucleotides line up with TRBD2. The CDR3 is 15 residues long. With 2 bases clipped from V and 5 bases from J, the junction kept 5 bases outside the gene matches. The CDR3 region is CASSLIVAGGNEQYF. CDR3 sequence (DNA): TGTGCCAGCAGTTTAATTGTAGCGGGAGGGAACGAGCAGTACTTC.

This clonotype has a handful of counts. The chain couples TRBV24-1 to TRBJ1-2; D call uncertain. Trimming removed 5 bases at V and 2 bases at J, with 8 bases between. CDR1 KGHDR and CDR2 SFDVKD come from the germline V gene. The CDR3 runs to 13 residues. The CDR3 DNA follows: TGTGCCACCAGTGTCGGAGGGAACTATGGCTACACCTTC. Translation gives CATSVGGNYGYTF.

V gene TRBV9 combines with J gene TRBJ2-7; D not resolved. This CDR3 contains 13 residues. Trimming left V 2 bases short and J 3 bases short, with 9 bases between. Germline CDR1 and CDR2: SGDLS and YYNGEE. The CDR3 DNA reads as TGTGCCAGCAGCGTCGGGCCTATCTACGAGCAGTACTTC. It yields the protein CASSVGPIYEQYF.

This clonotype appeared a few times. The chain recombines TRBV12-3 or TRBV12-4 with TRBJ2-6; unclear D gene. V was clipped by 5 bases and J by 2 bases, with 10 bases between them. The CDR3 covers 15 residues. Here the CDR3 DNA reads TGTGCCAGCAGTCCTGGGTTTACTGGGGCCAACGTCCTGACTTTC. This translates into CASSPGFTGANVLTF.

The sample holds many counts of this clonotype. The chain carries TRBV20-1 and TRBJ1-4; a weak D match, TRBD1 (6 bases). Germline V gives CDR1 DFQATT, CDR2 SNEGSKA (reference sequence). The CDR3 totals 18 residues. V was trimmed by 0 bases and J by 0 bases, leaving 17 bases between them. CDR3 protein: CSARDAGGVMATNEKLFF. In DNA form, the CDR3 reads TGCAGTGCTAGAGATGCCGGGGGCGTAATGGCAACTAATGAAAAACTGTTTTTT.

The rearrangement joins TRBV12-3 or TRBV12-4 to TRBJ1-3; D not resolved. This CDR3 comprises 14 residues. Trimming pared 3 bases from V and 1 base from J, leaving 7 bases between. CDR3 in DNA: TGTGCCAGCAGTTTCCTGGATTCTGGAAACACCATATATTTT. Translation: CASSFLDSGNTIYF.

This clonotype was observed at least ten times. The chain employs TRBV12-3 or TRBV12-4 and TRBJ2-1; 8 positions match TRBD2. The V gene end was trimmed by 4 bases and the J gene end by 6 bases; junction bases not matched to a gene: 8. The CDR3 length is 15 residues. CDR3 loop: CASSSILAAPNEQFF. The CDR3 region has the DNA TGTGCCAGCAGTTCCATACTAGCGGCCCCCAATGAGCAGTTCTTC.

V usage is TRBV20-1 and J usage is TRBJ2-6; D call uncertain. The CDR3 runs 15 residues. Germline V gene lookup returns CDR1 DFQATT and CDR2 SNEGSKA (reference sequence). The V and J ends lost 7 bases and 1 base respectively, with 14 bases between them. CDR3 in amino acids: CSVTRYESGANVLTF. In nucleotides, the CDR3 is TGCAGTGTAACTCGTTACGAGTCTGGGGCCAACGTCCTGACTTTC.

The chain carries TRBV27 and TRBJ2-3; 8 bases agree with TRBD2. Germline CDR1 is MNHEY and CDR2 is SMNVEV (reference sequence). V gave up 5 bases and J gave up 0 bases; unmatched junction bases: 10. The CDR3 sequence is 17 residues long. CDR3 in DNA: TGTGCCAGCAGTCCCCTCCGACCTAGCGGGAGCACAGATACGCAGTATTTT. It translates to CASSPLRPSGSTDTQYF.

There are a few counts of this clonotype. The rearrangement uses TRBV19 and TRBJ2-2; D not certain. Germline CDR1 LNHDA, CDR2 SQIVND (reference sequence). V was trimmed by 3 bases and J by 6 bases, leaving 5 bases between them. The length of the CDR3 is 12 residues. As DNA, the CDR3 is TGTGCCAGTAGTATTCCGGCCGGGGAGCTGTTTTTT. Amino acid sequence: CASSIPAGELFF.